The clone carrying this T cell receptor beta chain was seen at least ten times. What it binds is unknown. A library of TCRbeta sequences, prepared with unique molecular identifiers, was generated. TCRdb called the PCR reads again in MiXCR, with one record for every CDR3 protein. The sample records roughly 670,000 distinct CDR3 sequences, around 13% being singletons. This sample is part of a study of T-cell reconstitution after alpha-beta-depleted transplantation in children. With 1 base clipped from V and 5 bases from J, the junction kept 7 bases outside the gene matches. The CDR3 loop spans 15 amino acids. Findings of the study overall: Several hundred expanded graft clones reportedly supplied alpha-beta T cells about two months after transplant. Counts and diversity of T cells one year after transplant came mostly from newly produced T cells.

The TCR sequence derives from a girl aged 2-10 years with congenital amegakaryocytic thrombocytopenia, due to receive a stem cell transplant. The input for sequencing was PBMCs, taken before TCRalphabeta/CD19-depleted stem cell transplant. The rearrangement links TRBV12-3 or TRBV12-4 to TRBJ2-5; TRBD2 agrees at 7 bases. The CDR3 here is CASSLDGLVVETQYF. The CDR3 DNA reads TGTGCCAGCAGTTTAGACGGACTAGTGGTGGAGACCCAGTACTTC.